A selection of T cell receptor beta chains follows, all from one sample in a study of blood T cells in healthy people across ages. Via MiXCR, TCRdb re-called the 5' RACE reads, giving one row per CDR3 protein. The sample lists over 1.5 million distinct CDR3 sequences, around half occurring once. The specimen was blood. Every receptor here comes from a woman in her thirties or forties in good health. The CDR3 runs from the conserved cysteine through the conserved F or W. A D gene is named only where the DNA matches it firmly. Part of the rows lack a size; the others show once, few, many or a class for expanded clones.

cdr3_aa cdr3_nt j_call v_call d_call clone_size
CASSLFSRRDTQYF TGTGCCAGCAGTTTATTTAGCCGGCGGGATACGCAGTATTTT TRBJ2-3 TRBV28 NA NA
CASSPRTRGTLGNEQFF TGTGCTAGCAGCCCCCGGACCCGCGGGACGCTGGGCAATGAGCAGTTCTTC TRBJ2-1 TRBV7-7 NA NA
CASSGWTGNHNYGYTF TGTGCCAGCAGCGGATGGACAGGGAATCATAACTATGGCTACACCTTC TRBJ1-2 TRBV27 TRBD1 NA
CASRELTGGFGEQFF TGTGCCAGCAGAGAGCTTACAGGGGGGTTTGGTGAGCAGTTCTTC TRBJ2-1 TRBV7-8 TRBD1 NA
CASSLGRVVTNEKLFF TGTGCCAGCAGTCTAGGCAGGGTGGTAACTAATGAAAAACTGTTTTTT TRBJ1-4 TRBV28 NA NA
CASSRPTGTTDTQYF TGTGCCAGCAGCCGCCCGACAGGGACCACAGATACGCAGTATTTT TRBJ2-3 TRBV12-3/TRBV12-4 TRBD1 NA
CASSSLGLMNTEAFF TGTGCCAGCAGTTCTCTAGGACTTATGAACACTGAAGCTTTCTTT TRBJ1-1 TRBV6-2/TRBV6-3 NA NA
CASSQDRGQGAWPSPQETQYF TGCGCCAGCAGCCAAGATAGGGGACAGGGAGCATGGCCCTCTCCCCAAGAGACCCAGTACTTC TRBJ2-5 TRBV4-1 TRBD1 NA
CAISFGASYEQYF TGTGCCATCAGTTTTGGGGCCTCCTACGAGCAGTACTTC TRBJ2-7 TRBV10-3 NA few
CASSRAGTGYQETQYF TGTGCCAGCAGTAGGGCCGGGACGGGGTACCAAGAGACCCAGTACTTC TRBJ2-5 TRBV6-1 NA few
CASSTLGQRNYGYTF TGTGCCAGCAGTACCCTGGGACAGCGGAACTATGGCTACACCTTC TRBJ1-2 TRBV6-6 TRBD1 few
CASSVRDYNEQFF TGTGCCAGCAGTGTCCGGGACTACAATGAGCAGTTCTTC TRBJ2-1 TRBV25-1 NA few
CASSLVGYERYF TGTGCCAGCAGCTTAGTGGGGTACGAGCGGTACTTC TRBJ2-7 TRBV7-9 NA once
CSASRNLGLATYEQYF TGCAGTGCTAGCAGGAACTTGGGACTAGCAACCTACGAGCAGTACTTC TRBJ2-7 TRBV20-1 TRBD2 NA
CATSRERTAQETQYF TGTGCCACCAGCAGAGAAAGGACTGCCCAAGAGACCCAGTACTTC TRBJ2-5 TRBV15 NA NA